In its sample, the clone carrying this T cell receptor beta chain was seen once. The antigen remains undetermined. This sample stems from a study of graft-versus-host responses after intestinal transplantation. This CDR3 region has 17 residues. CDR1 is SGHNT, CDR2 YYREEE, per germline (reference sequence). Study-level findings and limits: Early post-transplant HvG declines were associated with peak circulating GvH clone levels. The authors found GvH clones in recipient marrow, some appearing first in ileum or blood.

Sequencing was performed with immunoSEQ multiplex PCR; in TCRdb, only in-frame clones are kept and a portion is missing. The repertoire holds more than 70,000 clones, with approximately 82% as singletons. The rearrangement links TRBV5-4 to TRBJ2-5, with 9 bases aligning to TRBD2. The end of the DNA is better explained by TRBJ2-7, so the J call may be wrong. This specimen consisted of unstimulated CD4+ T cells sorted from spleen or lymph node cells, obtained before intestinal transplant. This TCR came from a human donor who received an intestinal transplant. This CDR3 is CASSFGSGSPSSYEQYF. CDR3 DNA sequence: TGTGCCAGCAGCTTTGGTAGCGGGAGCCCCTCCTCCTACGAGCAGTACTTC.